This T cell receptor (beta chain) comes out of a study of blood T cell repertoires in COVID-19 (dated by TCRdb to 2020 to 2021). At the level of the whole study: Collaborator samples came from the United States, Italy and Spain and covered acute and convalescent phases of COVID-19. The prospective study material was composed of cDNA or gDNA derived from T cells, B-cell-depleted T cells, or PBMCs. Subjects who had been exposed to COVID-19, were actively infected with it, or had recovered from it provided the deeply sampled blood TCRbeta repertoires that made up the dataset. The repertoires were made available in a free public database intended to serve as a resource for research on the immune response to SARS-CoV-2. The samples were drawn from the first 160 participants of the ongoing ImmuneRACE study and from 950 to 1,500 subjects provided by 6 global collaborators. The sample metadata nearly always contained a de-identified subject ID, COVID-19 status, age in years and sex. HLA class I and class II types, where available, came from metadata supplied by the sample provider rather than from assay-based typing. Summary of the overall study and its limitations: How much clinical and demographic metadata was included differed by source and by participant, and the metadata was provided uncurated.

One collaborating source in Seattle enrolled patients while the patients were actively infected and followed the patients over time throughout the course of disease. The collaborating institutions used their own protocols to collect whole blood in K2EDTA tubes. For TCRbeta analysis, collaborator samples were shipped as frozen whole blood, as isolated PBMCs, or as DNA extracted from either sample type. TCRbeta CDR3 regions were amplified from genomic DNA by means of the immunoSEQ Assay, a bias-controlled multiplex PCR. Concerning the study's data processing: The number of nucleated cells in each sample was estimated by amplification of reference gene primers within the assay. To quantify the absolute abundance of each unique TCRbeta CDR3 rearrangement, sequence reads were collapsed and filtered. For each sample, productive Simpson clonality was calculated as the square root of Simpson's diversity index over productive rearrangements. The source is immuneACCESS, and TCRdb retained only in-frame sequences with V and J called. Part of the clones is not carried over; for the studies checked, unresolved V genes explain less than half of this, and the remainder is unexplained. V and J calls plus clone size are reproduced from that table; the DNA served to infer D and trimming. This sample holds about 300,000 clones; 85% to 90% were observed only once. The ten largest clonotypes hold roughly 1.9% of the sample.

Trimming accounts for 4 bases at V and 7 bases at J, while the number of junction bases matched to no gene is 9. The CDR3 contains 15 residues, cysteine and phenylalanine counted. Solely the CDR3 DNA is kept, with 45 bases framed from the first base. The germline V gene supplies CDR1 SGHDT and CDR2 YYEEEE. To note about this clone: No cognate antigen has been identified for it. Base quality data are lacking; no much larger clone is found one base away.

Sequencing input: peripheral blood. The rearrangement joined TRBV5-6 to TRBJ1-1; TRBD1 matches 11 bases in the middle. The clonotype originates from a woman in her 30s with COVID-19, enrolled during active disease. The encoded CDR3 is CASSPRTGGIGEAFF. The base sequence is TGTGCCAGCAGCCCAAGGACAGGGGGCATCGGTGAAGCTTTCTTT.